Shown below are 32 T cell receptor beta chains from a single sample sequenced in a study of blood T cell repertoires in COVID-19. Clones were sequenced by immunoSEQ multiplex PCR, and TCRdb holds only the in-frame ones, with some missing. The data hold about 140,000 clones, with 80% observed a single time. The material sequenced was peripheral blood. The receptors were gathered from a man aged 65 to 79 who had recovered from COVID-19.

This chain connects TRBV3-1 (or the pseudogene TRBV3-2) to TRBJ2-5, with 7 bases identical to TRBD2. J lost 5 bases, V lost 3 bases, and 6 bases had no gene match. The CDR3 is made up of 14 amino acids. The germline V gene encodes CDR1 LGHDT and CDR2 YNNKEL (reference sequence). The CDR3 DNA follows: TGTGCCAGCAGCCATCCCTCTAGCGGCGAGACCCAGTACTTC. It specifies CASSHPSSGETQYF.

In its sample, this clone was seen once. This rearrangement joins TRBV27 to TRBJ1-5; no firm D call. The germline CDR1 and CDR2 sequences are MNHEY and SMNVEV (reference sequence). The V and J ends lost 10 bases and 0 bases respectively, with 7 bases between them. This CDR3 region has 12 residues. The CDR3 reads CATPYSNQPQHF. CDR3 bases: TGTGCCACCCCGTATAGCAATCAGCCCCAGCATTTT.

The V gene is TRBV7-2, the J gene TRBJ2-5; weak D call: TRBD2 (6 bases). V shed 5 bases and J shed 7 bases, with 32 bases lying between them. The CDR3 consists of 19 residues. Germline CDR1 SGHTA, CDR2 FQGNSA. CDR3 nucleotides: TGTGCCAGCAGCGTAAGCCCTCTCGGCGCGGCCCGGGAGTTAGGGACCCAGTACTTC. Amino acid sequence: CASSVSPLGAARELGTQYF.

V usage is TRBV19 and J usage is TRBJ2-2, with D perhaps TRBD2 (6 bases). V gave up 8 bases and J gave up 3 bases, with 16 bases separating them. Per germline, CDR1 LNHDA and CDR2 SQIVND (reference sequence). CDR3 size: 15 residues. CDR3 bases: TGTGCCAGTCTGCCGCCGGGACTGTACACCGGGGAGCTGTTTTTT. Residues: CASLPPGLYTGELFF.

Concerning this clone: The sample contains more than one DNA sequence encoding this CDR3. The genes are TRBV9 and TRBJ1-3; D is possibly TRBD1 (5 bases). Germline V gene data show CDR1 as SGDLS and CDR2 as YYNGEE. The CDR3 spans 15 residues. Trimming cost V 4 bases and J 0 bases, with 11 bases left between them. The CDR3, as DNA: TGTGCCAGCAGCCCGTCAGGGAACTCTGGAAACACCATATATTTT. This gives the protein CASSPSGNSGNTIYF. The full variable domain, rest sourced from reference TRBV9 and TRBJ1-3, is DSGVTQTPKHLITATGQRVTLRCSPRSGDLSVYWYQQSLDQGLQFLIQYYNGEERAKGNILERFSAQQFPDLHSELNLSSLELGDSALYFCASSPSGNSGNTIYFGEGSWLTVV.

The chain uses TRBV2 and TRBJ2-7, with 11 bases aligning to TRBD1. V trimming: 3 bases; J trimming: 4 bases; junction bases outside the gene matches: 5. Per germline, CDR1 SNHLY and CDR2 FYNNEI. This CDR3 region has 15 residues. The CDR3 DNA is TGTGCCAGCAGTGATAGGACAGGGGGCCGATACGAGCAGTACTTC. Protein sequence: CASSDRTGGRYEQYF.

DNA for the CDR3: TGTGCCAGCAGCTTAGAGGGTCACGGGGACGAGCAGTACTTC. Residues: CASSLEGHGDEQYF. V and J are TRBV7-9 and TRBJ2-7; D perhaps matches TRBD2 (5 bases). Germline CDR1 reads SEHNR; CDR2 reads FQNEAQ (reference sequence). The CDR3 totals 14 residues. With 1 base removed from V and 5 bases from J, the gap between germline ends came to 12 bases.

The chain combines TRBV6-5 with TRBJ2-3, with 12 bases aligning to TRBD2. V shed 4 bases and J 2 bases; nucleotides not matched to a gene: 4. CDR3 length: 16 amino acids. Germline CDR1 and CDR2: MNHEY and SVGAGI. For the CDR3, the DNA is TGTGCCAGCAGTTCCCGGACTAGCGGGACCACAGATACGCAGTATTTT. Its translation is CASSSRTSGTTDTQYF.

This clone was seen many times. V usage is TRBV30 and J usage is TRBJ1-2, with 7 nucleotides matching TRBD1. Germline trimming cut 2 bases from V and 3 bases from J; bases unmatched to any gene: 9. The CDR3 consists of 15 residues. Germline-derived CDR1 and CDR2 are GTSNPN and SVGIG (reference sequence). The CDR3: CAWSKGTALDYGYTF. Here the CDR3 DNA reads TGTGCCTGGAGTAAGGGGACAGCGTTAGACTATGGCTACACCTTC.

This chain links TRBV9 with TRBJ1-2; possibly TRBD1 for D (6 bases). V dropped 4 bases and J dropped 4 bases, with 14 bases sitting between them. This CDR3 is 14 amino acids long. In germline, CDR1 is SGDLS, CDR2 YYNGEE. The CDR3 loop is CASSPRTEPYGYTF. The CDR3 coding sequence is TGTGCCAGCAGCCCAAGGACAGAGCCCTATGGCTACACCTTC.

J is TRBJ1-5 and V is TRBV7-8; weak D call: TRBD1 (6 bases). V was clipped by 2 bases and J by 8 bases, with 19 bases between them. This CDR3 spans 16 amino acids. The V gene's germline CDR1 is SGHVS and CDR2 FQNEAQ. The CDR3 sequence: CASSLRDTGISKPQHF. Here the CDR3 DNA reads TGTGCCAGCAGCTTACGGGATACAGGGATAAGCAAGCCCCAGCATTTT.

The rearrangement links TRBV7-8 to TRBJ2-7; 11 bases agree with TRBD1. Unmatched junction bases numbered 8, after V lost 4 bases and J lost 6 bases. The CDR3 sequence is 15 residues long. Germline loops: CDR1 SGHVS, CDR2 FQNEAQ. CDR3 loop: CASSWTGGRVVEQYF. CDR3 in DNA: TGTGCCAGCAGCTGGACAGGGGGCCGGGTTGTCGAGCAGTACTTC. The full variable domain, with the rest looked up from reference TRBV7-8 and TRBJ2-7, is GAGVSQSPRYKVAKRGQDVALRCDPISGHVSLFWYQQALGQGPEFLTYFQNEAQLDKSGLPSDRFFAERPEGSVSTLKIQRTQQEDSAVYLCASSWTGGRVVEQYFGPGTRLTVT.

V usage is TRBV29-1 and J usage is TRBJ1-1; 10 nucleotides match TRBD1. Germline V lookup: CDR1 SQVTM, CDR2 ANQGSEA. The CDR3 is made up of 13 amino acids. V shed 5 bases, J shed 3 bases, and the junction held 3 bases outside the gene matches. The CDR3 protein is CSVSGTGDTEAFF. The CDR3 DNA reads TGCAGCGTTTCCGGGACAGGGGACACTGAAGCTTTCTTT.

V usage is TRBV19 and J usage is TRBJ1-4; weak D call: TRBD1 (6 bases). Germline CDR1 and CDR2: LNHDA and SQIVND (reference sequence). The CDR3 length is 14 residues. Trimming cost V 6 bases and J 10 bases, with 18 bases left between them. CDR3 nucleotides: TGTGCCAGTAGCCGACAGCCACAAGGGGGAAAACTGTTTTTT. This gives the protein CASSRQPQGGKLFF.

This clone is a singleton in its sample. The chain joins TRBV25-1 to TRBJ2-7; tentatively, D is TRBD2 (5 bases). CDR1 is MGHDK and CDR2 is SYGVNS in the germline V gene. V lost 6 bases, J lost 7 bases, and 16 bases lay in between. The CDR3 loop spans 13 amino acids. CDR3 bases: TGTGCCAGCAGGGTGACAACGGGGTATGAGCAGTACTTC. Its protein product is CASRVTTGYEQYF.

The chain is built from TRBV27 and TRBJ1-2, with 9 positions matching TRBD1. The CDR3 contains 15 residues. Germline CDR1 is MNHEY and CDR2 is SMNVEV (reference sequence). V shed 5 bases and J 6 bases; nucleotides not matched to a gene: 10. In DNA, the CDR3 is TGTGCCAGCAGTACGATTACAGGGGGCGCAAATGGCTACACCTTC. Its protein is CASSTITGGANGYTF.

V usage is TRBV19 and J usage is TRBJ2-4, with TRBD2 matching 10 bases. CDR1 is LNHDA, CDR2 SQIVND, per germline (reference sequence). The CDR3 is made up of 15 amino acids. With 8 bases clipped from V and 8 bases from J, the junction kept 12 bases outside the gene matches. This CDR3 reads CASGSGRALADIQYF. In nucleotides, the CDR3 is TGTGCCAGTGGAAGCGGGAGGGCCCTCGCGGACATTCAGTACTTC.

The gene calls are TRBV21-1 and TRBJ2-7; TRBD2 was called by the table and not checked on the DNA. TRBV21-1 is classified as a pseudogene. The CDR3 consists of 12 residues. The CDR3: CASRRLGNEQYF. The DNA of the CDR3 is TGTGCCAGCCGCCGACTTGGAAACGAGCAGTACTTC.

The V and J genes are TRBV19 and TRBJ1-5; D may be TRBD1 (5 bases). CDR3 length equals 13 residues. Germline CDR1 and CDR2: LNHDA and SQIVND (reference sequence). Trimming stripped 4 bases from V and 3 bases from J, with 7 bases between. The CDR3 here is CASSSGHNQPQHF. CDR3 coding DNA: TGTGCCAGTAGTAGCGGACACAATCAGCCCCAGCATTTT.

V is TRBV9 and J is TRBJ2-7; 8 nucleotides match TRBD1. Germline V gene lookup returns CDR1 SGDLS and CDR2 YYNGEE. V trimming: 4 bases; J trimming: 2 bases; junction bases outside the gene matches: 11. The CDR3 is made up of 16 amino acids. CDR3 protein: CASSLTGENMPYEQYF. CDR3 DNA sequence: TGTGCCAGCAGCTTGACAGGGGAGAACATGCCCTACGAGCAGTACTTC.

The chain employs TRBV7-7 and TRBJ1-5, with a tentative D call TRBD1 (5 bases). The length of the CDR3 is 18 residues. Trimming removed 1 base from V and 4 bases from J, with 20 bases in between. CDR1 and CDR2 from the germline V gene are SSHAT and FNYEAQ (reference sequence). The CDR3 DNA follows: TGTGCCAGCAGCTTAGTAAAGGCGGCGACAGCCAGAAATCAGCCCCAGCATTTT. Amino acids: CASSLVKAATARNQPQHF.

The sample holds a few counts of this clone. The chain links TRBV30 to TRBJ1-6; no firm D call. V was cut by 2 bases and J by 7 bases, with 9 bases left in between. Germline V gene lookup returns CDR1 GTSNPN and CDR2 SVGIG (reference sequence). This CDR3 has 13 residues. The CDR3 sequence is CAWSPRQNSPLHF. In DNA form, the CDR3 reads TGTGCCTGGAGTCCGAGACAAAATTCACCCCTCCACTTT.

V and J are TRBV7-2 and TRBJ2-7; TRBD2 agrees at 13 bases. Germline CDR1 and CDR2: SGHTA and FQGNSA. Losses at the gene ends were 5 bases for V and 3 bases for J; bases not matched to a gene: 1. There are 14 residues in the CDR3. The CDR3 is CASSRTSGGYEQYF. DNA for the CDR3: TGTGCCAGCAGCCGGACTAGCGGGGGCTACGAGCAGTACTTC.

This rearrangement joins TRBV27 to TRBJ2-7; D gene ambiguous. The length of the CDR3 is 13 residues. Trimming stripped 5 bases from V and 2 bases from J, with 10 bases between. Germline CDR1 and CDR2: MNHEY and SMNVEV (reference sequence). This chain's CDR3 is CASSMTGPYEQYF. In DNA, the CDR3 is TGTGCCAGCAGTATGACTGGCCCCTACGAGCAGTACTTC.

The CDR3: CASSYSRTSGPYEQYF. The CDR3 DNA reads TGTGCCAGCAGTTACTCCCGGACTAGCGGGCCCTACGAGCAGTACTTC. The chain employs TRBV6-6 and TRBJ2-7, with 11 bases lining up with TRBD2. Germline V gives CDR1 MNHNY, CDR2 SVGAGI (reference sequence). Trimming cost V 0 bases and J 2 bases; bases outside gene matches: 3. The CDR3 is 16 amino acids.

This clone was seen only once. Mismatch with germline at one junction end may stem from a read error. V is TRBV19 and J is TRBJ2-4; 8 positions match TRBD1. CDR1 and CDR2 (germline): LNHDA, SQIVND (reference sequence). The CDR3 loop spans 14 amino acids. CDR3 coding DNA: TGTGCCAGTAGTATCGCCGGACAGGGTACGCCGGGGCACTTC. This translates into CASSIAGQGTPGHF.

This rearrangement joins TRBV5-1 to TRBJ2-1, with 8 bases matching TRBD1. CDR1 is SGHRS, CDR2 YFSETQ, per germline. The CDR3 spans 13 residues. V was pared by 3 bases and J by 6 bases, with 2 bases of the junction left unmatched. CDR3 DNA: TGCGCCAGCAGCTCACAGGGGGGCAATGAGCAGTTCTTC. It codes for CASSSQGGNEQFF.

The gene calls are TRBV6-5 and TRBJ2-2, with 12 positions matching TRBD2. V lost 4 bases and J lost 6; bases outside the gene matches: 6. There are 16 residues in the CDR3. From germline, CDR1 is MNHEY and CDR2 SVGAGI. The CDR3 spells CASSFLTSGSPGELFF. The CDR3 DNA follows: TGTGCCAGCAGTTTCTTGACTAGCGGGAGCCCCGGGGAGCTGTTTTTT.

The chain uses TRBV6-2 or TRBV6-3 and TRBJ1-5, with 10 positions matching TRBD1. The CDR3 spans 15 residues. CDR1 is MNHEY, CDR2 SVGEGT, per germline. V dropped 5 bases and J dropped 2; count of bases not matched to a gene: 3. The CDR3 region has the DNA TGTGCCAGCAGTCAGGGGACAGGGGGCAATCAGCCCCAGCATTTT. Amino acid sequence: CASSQGTGGNQPQHF.

CDR3 coding DNA: TGTGCCAGCAGTTTCGACAGGCGGAAATCCTACGAGCAGTACTTC. Its protein is CASSFDRRKSYEQYF. The chain carries TRBV7-9 and TRBJ2-7, with D possibly being TRBD1 (6 bases). Per germline, CDR1 SEHNR and CDR2 FQNEAQ (reference sequence). The CDR3 contains 15 residues. V lost 6 bases, J lost 1 base, and 16 bases lay in between.

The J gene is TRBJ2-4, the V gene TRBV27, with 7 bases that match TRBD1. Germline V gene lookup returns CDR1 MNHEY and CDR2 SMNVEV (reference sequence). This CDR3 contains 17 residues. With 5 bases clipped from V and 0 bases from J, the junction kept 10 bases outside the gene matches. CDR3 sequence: CASSRLTGVLAKNIQYF. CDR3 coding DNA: TGTGCCAGCAGTCGCCTTACAGGGGTGTTAGCCAAAAACATTCAGTACTTC.

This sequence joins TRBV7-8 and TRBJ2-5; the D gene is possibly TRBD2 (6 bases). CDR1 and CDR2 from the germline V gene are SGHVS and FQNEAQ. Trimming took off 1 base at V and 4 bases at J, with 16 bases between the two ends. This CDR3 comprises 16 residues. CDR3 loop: CASSLEVSPGRETQYF. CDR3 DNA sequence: TGTGCCAGCAGCTTAGAGGTCTCCCCCGGGAGAGAGACCCAGTACTTC. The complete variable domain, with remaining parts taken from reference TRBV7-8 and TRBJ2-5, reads GAGVSQSPRYKVAKRGQDVALRCDPISGHVSLFWYQQALGQGPEFLTYFQNEAQLDKSGLPSDRFFAERPEGSVSTLKIQRTQQEDSAVYLCASSLEVSPGRETQYFGPGTRLLVL.